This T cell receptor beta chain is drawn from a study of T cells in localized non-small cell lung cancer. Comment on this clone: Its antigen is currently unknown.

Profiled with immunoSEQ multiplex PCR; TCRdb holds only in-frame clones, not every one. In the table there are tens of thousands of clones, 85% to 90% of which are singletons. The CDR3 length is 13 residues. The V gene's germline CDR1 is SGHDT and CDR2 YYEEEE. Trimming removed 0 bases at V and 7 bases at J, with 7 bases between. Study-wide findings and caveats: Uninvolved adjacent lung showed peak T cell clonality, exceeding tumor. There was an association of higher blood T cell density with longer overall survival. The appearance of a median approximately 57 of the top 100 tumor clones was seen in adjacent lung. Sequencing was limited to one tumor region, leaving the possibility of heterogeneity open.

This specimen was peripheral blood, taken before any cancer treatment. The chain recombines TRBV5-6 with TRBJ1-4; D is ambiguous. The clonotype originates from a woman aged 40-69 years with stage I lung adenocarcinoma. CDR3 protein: CASSLGAGEKLFF. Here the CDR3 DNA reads TGTGCCAGCAGCTTGGGGGCCGGTGAAAAACTGTTTTTT.